Below are 9 T cell receptor beta chains sequenced from a single sample in a study of T cell clonotyping in hematopoietic cell transplantation. TCRdb keeps only in-frame clones here, not all; method: immunoSEQ multiplex PCR. Among more than 7,000 clones, over 75% were seen once, and the ten largest hold roughly 29%. The material was PBMCs, obtained 180 days after allogeneic stem cell transplant. Receptors originate from a female patient younger than 45 who had an allogeneic stem cell transplant, so the T cells may come from the graft donor. Some clones in this sample may be carry-over from other donors' samples.

This chain connects TRBV29-1 to TRBJ2-7, with 7 bases identical to TRBD1. V lost 5 bases to trimming and J lost 8 bases; unmatched junction nucleotides: 6. The CDR3 totals 11 residues. CDR1 and CDR2 from the germline V gene are SQVTM and ANQGSEA. CDR3 DNA sequence: TGCAGCGTTAGGGACAGTTCTAAGCAGTACTTC. Translation: CSVRDSSKQYF.

This chain connects TRBV12-5 to TRBJ2-7; no firm D call. CDR3 length: 11 amino acids. The V gene's germline CDR1 is LGHNT and CDR2 FRNRAP. Trimming cost V 6 bases and J 3 bases, with 6 bases left between them. The CDR3 reads CASGYSYEQYF. CDR3 nucleotide sequence: TGTGCTAGTGGCTACAGCTACGAGCAGTACTTC.

This clone has only one observation. The V call is TRBV18, the J call TRBJ2-1; the match to TRBD2 covers 13 bases. The germline CDR1 and CDR2 sequences are KGHSH and LQKENI. CDR3 length: 16 residues. The V segment lost 3 bases and the J segment 12 bases; nucleotides outside the gene matches: 11. In DNA form, the CDR3 reads TGTGCCAGCTCACCCGTCACTAGCGGGGGGGGCGCCCGGCAGTTCTTC. Protein product: CASSPVTSGGGARQFF.

The rearrangement joins TRBV25-1 to TRBJ1-1, with TRBD1 identical over 7 bases. CDR3 length equals 14 residues. The junction had 6 bases not matched to a gene; V was cut back by 4 bases and J by 4 bases. CDR1 is MGHDK, CDR2 SYGVNS, per germline. CDR3 bases: TGTGCCAGCAGTGTTACCGGACAGGTCACTGAAGCTTTCTTT. Translation gives CASSVTGQVTEAFF.

This clone turned up a few times. The chain carries TRBV19 and TRBJ2-2; no reliable D call. Germline assignment: CDR1 LNHDA and CDR2 SQIVND (reference sequence). The CDR3 length is 14 residues. V lost 1 base and J lost 2, with 5 bases in between. The CDR3 nucleotides are TGTGCCAGTAGTATAGCACTCAACACCGGGGAGCTGTTTTTT. It encodes CASSIALNTGELFF. The full variable domain, in which reference TRBV19 and TRBJ2-2 provide the parts outside the CDR3, is DGGITQSPKYLFRKEGQNVTLSCEQNLNHDAMYWYRQDPGQGLRLIYYSQIVNDFQKGDIAEGYSVSREKKESFPLTVTSAQKNPTAFYLCASSIALNTGELFFGEGSRLTVL.

This clone appeared a few times. This rearrangement joins TRBV27 to TRBJ2-7, with D perhaps given as TRBD1 or TRBD2 (6 bases each). The CDR3 consists of 12 residues. V shed 2 bases and J shed 6 bases, with 8 bases lying between them. Germline assignment: CDR1 MNHEY and CDR2 SMNVEV (reference sequence). The CDR3 sequence is CASSLPGAEQYF. CDR3 bases: TGTGCCAGCAGTTTACCGGGGGCCGAGCAGTACTTC.

The gene calls are TRBV4-3 and TRBJ2-2; 8 nucleotides match TRBD1. Per the germline V gene, CDR1 is LGHNA and CDR2 is YSLEER. V lost 3 bases and J lost 1; bases outside the gene matches: 4. The CDR3 is made up of 16 amino acids. CDR3 nucleotides: TGCGCCAGCAGCCAGTTTGGGACAGGGAACACCGGGGAGCTGTTTTTT. Its translation: CASSQFGTGNTGELFF.

The chain has TRBV6-5 and TRBJ2-3; 9 bases match TRBD2. Germline CDR1 is MNHEY and CDR2 is SVGAGI. The ends lost 7 bases at V and 8 bases at J; junction bases unmatched: 7. The CDR3 runs 13 residues. CDR3 nucleotide sequence: TGTGCCAGCATGGCGGGGGGGCTAGGTACGCAGTATTTT. Translated: CASMAGGLGTQYF.

The CDR3 DNA follows: TGCAGTGCTCCGACAGGGTATGGCTACACCTTC. It is translated as CSAPTGYGYTF. The genes are TRBV20-1 and TRBJ1-2; 7 bases are a match to TRBD1. Germline V CDR1 and CDR2: DFQATT, SNEGSKA (reference sequence). The V segment lost 5 bases and the J segment 5 bases; nucleotides outside the gene matches: 2. The CDR3 is made up of 11 amino acids.